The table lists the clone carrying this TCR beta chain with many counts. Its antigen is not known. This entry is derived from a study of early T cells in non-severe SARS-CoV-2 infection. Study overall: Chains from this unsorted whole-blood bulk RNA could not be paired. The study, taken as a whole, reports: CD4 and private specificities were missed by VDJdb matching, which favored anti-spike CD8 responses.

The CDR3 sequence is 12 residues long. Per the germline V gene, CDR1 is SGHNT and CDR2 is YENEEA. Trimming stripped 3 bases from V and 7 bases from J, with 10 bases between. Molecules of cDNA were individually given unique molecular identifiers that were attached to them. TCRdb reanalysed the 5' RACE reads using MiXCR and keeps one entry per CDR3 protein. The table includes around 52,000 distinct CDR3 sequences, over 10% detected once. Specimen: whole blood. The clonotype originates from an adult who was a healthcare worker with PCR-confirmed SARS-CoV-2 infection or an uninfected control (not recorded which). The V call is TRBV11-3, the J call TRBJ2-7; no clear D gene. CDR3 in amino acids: CASSFTLPEQYF. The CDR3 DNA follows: TGTGCCAGCAGCTTTACCCTTCCTGAGCAGTACTTC.